Reported below is one T cell receptor (beta chain). CDR3 length: 12 amino acids. V lost 0 bases and J lost 7, with 7 bases in between. Germline V gene sequence: CDR1 SGHDN, CDR2 FVKESK. This specimen belongs to a study of blood T cell repertoires in COVID-19. The method was immunoSEQ multiplex PCR; TCRdb's version includes in-frame clones alone and lacks a portion of them. Of approximately 470,000 clones in the sample, roughly nine tenths were seen once. The sequence was obtained from a young woman who had recovered from COVID-19. The V gene is TRBV14, the J gene TRBJ2-7, with D possibly being TRBD1 (5 bases). The sample comprised PBMCs or T cells enriched from blood (not recorded which). CDR3 nucleotide sequence: TGTGCCAGCAGCCAAGATGCAGGGGAGCAGTACTTC. It codes for CASSQDAGEQYF.